This TCR beta chain was sequenced during a study of monozygotic twins with inflammatory bowel disease. For this clonotype: As yet, its antigen is unknown.

With eight separate reactions per sample, the authors made cDNA. No DNA is given; TCRdb re-called the 5' RACE reads and lists each CDR3 protein once. The sample totals over 350,000 distinct CDR3 sequences. Study results and limitations: No one strong IBD-associated signal or clonotype was supported.

Per germline, CDR1 LNHDA and CDR2 SQIVND (reference sequence). The CDR3 totals 15 residues. V gene TRBV19 combines with J gene TRBJ2-1; no DNA is available, so the TRBD1 call from TCRdb remains unchecked. The material sequenced was blood. This TCR was sampled from a human donor with ulcerative colitis or Crohn's disease, or a healthy co-twin of an affected twin (not recorded which). CDR3 in amino acids: CASSIDPGNIGEQFF. The complete variable domain, with remaining parts taken from reference TRBV19 and TRBJ2-1, reads DGGITQSPKYLFRKEGQNVTLSCEQNLNHDAMYWYRQDPGQGLRLIYYSQIVNDFQKGDIAEGYSVSREKKESFPLTVTSAQKNPTAFYLCASSIDPGNIGEQFFGPGTRLTVL.